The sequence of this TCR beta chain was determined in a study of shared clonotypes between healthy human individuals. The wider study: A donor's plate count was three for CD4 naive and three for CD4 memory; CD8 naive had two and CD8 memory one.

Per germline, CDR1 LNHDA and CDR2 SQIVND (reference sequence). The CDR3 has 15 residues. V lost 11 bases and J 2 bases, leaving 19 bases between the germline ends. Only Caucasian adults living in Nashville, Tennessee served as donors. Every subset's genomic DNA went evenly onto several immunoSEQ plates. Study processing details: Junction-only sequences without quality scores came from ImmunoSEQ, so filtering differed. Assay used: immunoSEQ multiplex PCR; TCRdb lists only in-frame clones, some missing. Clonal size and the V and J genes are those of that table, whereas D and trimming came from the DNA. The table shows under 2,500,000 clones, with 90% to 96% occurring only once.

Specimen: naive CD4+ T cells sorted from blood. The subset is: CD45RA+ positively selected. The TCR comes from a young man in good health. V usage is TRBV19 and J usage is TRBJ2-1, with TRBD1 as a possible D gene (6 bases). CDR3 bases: TGTGCCGTATCACGGGCAGGGGACCCCTACAATGAGCAGTTCTTC. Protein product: CAVSRAGDPYNEQFF.